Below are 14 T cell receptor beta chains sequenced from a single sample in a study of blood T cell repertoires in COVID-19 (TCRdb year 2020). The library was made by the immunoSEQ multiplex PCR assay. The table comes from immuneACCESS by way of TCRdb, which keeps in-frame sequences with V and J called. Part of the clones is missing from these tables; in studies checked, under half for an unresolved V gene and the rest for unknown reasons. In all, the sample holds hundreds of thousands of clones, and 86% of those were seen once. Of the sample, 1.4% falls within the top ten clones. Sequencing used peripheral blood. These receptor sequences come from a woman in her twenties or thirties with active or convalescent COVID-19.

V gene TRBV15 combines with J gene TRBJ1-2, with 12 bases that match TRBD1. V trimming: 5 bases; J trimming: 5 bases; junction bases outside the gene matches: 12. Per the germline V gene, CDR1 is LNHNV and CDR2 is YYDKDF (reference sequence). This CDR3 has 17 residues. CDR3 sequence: CATSVNPGQGAEYGYTF. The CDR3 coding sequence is TGTGCCACCAGCGTCAATCCGGGACAGGGGGCTGAGTATGGCTACACCTTC. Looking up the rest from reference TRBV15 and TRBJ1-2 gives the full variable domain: DAMVIQNPRYQVTQFGKPVTLSCSQTLNHNVMYWYQQKSSQAPKLLFHYYDKDFNNEADTPDNFQSRRPNTSFCFLDIRSPGLGDTAMYLCATSVNPGQGAEYGYTFGSGTRLTVV.

CDR3 sequence: CASSLNPPGAGGEKLFF. In DNA, the CDR3 is TGTGCCAGCAGCTTAAATCCCCCAGGGGCGGGTGGTGAAAAACTGTTTTTT. The chain combines TRBV7-2 with TRBJ1-4; possibly TRBD1 for D (6 bases). In germline, CDR1 is SGHTA, CDR2 FQGNSA. V lost 2 bases to trimming and J lost 7 bases, with 20 bases between them. The CDR3 is made up of 17 amino acids.

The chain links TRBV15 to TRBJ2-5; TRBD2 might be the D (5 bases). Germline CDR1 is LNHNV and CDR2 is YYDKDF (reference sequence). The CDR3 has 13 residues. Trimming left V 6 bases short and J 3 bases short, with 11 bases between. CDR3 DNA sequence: TGTGCCACCAGTATAGGAGGAAAAGAGACCCAGTACTTC. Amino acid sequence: CATSIGGKETQYF.

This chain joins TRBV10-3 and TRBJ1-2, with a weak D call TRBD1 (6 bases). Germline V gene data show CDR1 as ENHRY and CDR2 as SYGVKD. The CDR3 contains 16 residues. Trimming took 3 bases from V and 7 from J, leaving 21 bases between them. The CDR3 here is CAISDSTDRRWSGYTF. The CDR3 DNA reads TGTGCCATCAGTGACTCGACCGACAGGCGGTGGAGTGGCTACACCTTC.

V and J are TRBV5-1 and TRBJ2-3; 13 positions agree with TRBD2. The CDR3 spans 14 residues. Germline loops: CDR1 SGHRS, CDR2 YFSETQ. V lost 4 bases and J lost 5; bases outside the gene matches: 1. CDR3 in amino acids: CASSGLAGEDTQYF. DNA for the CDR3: TGCGCCAGCAGCGGACTAGCGGGGGAAGATACGCAGTATTTT. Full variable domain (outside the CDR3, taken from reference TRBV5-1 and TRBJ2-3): KAGVTQTPRYLIKTRGQQVTLSCSPISGHRSVSWYQQTPGQGLQFLFEYFSETQRNKGNFPGRFSGRQFSNSRSEMNVSTLELGDSALYLCASSGLAGEDTQYFGPGTRLTVL.

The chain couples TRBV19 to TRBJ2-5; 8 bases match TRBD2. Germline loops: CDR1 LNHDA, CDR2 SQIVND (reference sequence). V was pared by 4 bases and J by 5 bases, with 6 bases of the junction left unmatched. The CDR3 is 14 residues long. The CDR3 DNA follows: TGTGCCAGTAGTAAAGCGGGAGTGGGGGAGACCCAGTACTTC. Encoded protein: CASSKAGVGETQYF. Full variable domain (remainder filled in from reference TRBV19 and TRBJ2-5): DGGITQSPKYLFRKEGQNVTLSCEQNLNHDAMYWYRQDPGQGLRLIYYSQIVNDFQKGDIAEGYSVSREKKESFPLTVTSAQKNPTAFYLCASSKAGVGETQYFGPGTRLLVL.

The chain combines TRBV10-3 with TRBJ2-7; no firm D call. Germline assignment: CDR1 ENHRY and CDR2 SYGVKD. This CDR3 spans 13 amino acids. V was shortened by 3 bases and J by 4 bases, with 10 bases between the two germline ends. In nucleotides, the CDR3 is TGTGCCATCAGTGACGCGACAAGTTACGAGCAGTACTTC. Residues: CAISDATSYEQYF.

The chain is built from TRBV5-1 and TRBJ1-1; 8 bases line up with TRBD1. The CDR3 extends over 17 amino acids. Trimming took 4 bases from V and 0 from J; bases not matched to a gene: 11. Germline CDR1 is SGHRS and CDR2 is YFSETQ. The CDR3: CASSLAWTGSMNTEAFF. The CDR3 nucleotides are TGCGCCAGCAGCCTCGCCTGGACAGGGAGTATGAACACTGAAGCTTTCTTT.

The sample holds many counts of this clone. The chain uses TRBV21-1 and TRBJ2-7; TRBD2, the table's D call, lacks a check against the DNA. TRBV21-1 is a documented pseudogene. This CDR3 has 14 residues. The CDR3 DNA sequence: TGTGCCAGCAGCAAAGGTGGGGAGAGCTACGAGCAGTACTTC. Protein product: CASSKGGESYEQYF.

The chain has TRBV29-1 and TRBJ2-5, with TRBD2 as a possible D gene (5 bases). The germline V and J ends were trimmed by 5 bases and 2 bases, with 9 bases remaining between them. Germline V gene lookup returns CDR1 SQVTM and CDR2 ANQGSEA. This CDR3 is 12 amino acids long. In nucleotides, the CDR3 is TGCAGCGTTCAGGACTGGCAAGAGACCCAGTACTTC. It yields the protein CSVQDWQETQYF.

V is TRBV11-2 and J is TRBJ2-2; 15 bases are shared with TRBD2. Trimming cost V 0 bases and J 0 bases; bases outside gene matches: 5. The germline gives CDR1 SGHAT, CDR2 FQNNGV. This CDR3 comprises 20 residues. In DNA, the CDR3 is TGTGCCAGCAGCTTAGAACCGGGACTAGCGGGGGGTTCGAACACCGGGGAGCTGTTTTTT. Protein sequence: CASSLEPGLAGGSNTGELFF.

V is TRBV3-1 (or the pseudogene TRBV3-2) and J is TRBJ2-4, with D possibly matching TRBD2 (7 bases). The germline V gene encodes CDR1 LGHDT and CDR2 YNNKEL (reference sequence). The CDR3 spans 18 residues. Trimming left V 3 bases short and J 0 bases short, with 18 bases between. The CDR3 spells CASSHPREGGLAKNIQYF. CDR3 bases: TGTGCCAGCAGCCATCCCAGGGAGGGGGGCCTAGCCAAAAACATTCAGTACTTC.

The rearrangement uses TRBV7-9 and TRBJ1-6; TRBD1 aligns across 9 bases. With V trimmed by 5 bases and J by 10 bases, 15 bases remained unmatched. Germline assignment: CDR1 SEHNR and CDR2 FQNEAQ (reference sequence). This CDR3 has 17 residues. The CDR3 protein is CASSLLPPGQGVSPLHF. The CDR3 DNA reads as TGTGCCAGCAGCCTATTGCCTCCGGGACAGGGAGTATCACCCCTCCACTTT.

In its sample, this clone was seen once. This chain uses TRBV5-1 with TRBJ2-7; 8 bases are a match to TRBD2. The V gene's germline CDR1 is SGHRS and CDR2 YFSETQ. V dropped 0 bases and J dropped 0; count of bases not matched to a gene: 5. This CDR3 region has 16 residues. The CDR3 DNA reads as TGCGCCAGCAGCTTGGGAACGGGGGGGTTCTCCTACGAGCAGTACTTC. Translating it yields CASSLGTGGFSYEQYF.